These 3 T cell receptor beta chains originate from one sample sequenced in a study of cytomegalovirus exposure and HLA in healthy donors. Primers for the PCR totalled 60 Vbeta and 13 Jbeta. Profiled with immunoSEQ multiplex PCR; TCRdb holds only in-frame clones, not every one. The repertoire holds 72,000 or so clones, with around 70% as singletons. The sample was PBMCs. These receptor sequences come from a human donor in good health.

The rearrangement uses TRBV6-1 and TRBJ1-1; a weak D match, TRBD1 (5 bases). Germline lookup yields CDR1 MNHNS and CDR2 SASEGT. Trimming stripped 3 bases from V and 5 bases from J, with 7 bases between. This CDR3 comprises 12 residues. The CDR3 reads CASSDPGTEAFF. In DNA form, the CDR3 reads TGTGCCAGCAGTGACCCAGGGACTGAAGCTTTCTTT.

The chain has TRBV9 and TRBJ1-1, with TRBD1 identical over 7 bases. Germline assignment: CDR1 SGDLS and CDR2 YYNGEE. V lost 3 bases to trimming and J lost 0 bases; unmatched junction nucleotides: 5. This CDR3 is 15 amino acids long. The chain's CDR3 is CASSAAGTVNTEAFF. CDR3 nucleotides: TGTGCCAGCAGCGCCGCCGGGACAGTGAACACTGAAGCTTTCTTT.

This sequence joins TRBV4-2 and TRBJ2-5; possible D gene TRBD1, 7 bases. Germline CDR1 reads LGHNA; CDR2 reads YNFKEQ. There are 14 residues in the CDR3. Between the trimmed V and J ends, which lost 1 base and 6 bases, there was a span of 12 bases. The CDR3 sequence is CASSQGQGGKTQYF. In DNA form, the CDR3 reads TGTGCCAGCAGCCAAGGACAGGGCGGGAAGACCCAGTACTTC.